This paragraph covers one TCR beta chain sequence. Naive CD8 cells, CD45RO-negative and positively selected for CCR7, excluded terminally differentiated effector memory CD45RA+ cells. The sample originates from a study of shared clonotypes between healthy human individuals. The overall study: In total, the donors were a couple of women and a few men aged 18 to 49.

The V gene lost 3 bases and the J gene lost 2 bases, with 5 bases spanning the gap. CDR3 length equals 12 residues. The germline CDR1 and CDR2 sequences are MNHNS and SASEGT. Data came from immunoSEQ multiplex PCR; TCRdb stores just in-frame clones and leaves some out. The table lists 600,000 or so clones, around 95% of them singletons. Sample: naive CD8+ T cells sorted from blood. The J gene is TRBJ2-7, the V gene TRBV6-1; D possibly corresponds to TRBD2 (5 bases). The TCR originated in a woman between 25 and 40 years old in good health. Here the CDR3 reads CASSDGAYEQYF. The CDR3 nucleotides are TGTGCCAGCAGTGACGGGGCCTACGAGCAGTACTTC.